The following is a TCR beta chain sequence with its context. This record belongs to a study of shared T cell receptors in the human thymus. The data were produced by immunoSEQ multiplex PCR, yet TCRdb's version contains in-frame clones alone and is incomplete. There are hundreds of thousands of clones in the sample; about 87% occur only once, and roughly 0.0086% lies in the top ten. V gave up 5 bases and J gave up 0 bases, with 7 bases separating them. Germline assignment: CDR1 MNHEY and CDR2 SVGAGI. This CDR3 has 13 residues. This same sample was also taken into another study, of human thymus T cells.

The specimen was thymocytes. V gene TRBV6-5 combines with J gene TRBJ1-1; D call uncertain. The receptor was derived from a boy younger than two with a congenital heart defect. The CDR3 region is CASSELMNTEAFF. Here the CDR3 DNA reads TGTGCCAGCAGTGAACTGATGAACACTGAAGCTTTCTTT.